This T cell receptor (beta chain) was found in a study of T cell responses to AZD1222 COVID-19 vaccine (TCRdb year 2021). With respect to the entire study: TCR sequencing was performed for 230 to 250 trial participants, of whom some 200 were given two doses of AZD1222 and around 26 were given two doses of MenACWY control vaccine. Trial participants were enrolled into age subgroups of 18-55, 56-69 and 70-plus years, which contained 148, 28 and 57 TCR-sequenced participants, respectively. What the research found in general, with its limitations: The 56-69-year group was small, and its depth increase did not reach significance, likely because of low power. No day 14 peak-response samples were available, so repertoires were characterized only after the peak T cell response. Participants were mostly white British and included more females than males, and it was suggested by the authors that clonal diversity may have been underestimated. Reportedly, close to half of the unique spike-specific TCRs recognized epitopes lying outside the regions that are mutated in the B.1.351 and B.1.1.7 variants. After two AZD1222 doses, both the breadth and the depth of spike-specific TCRs were significantly higher than at day 0 and than in MenACWY recipients. Only five to seven AZD1222 recipients were SARS-CoV-2 seropositive at baseline, limiting conclusions about previously exposed vaccinees. The vaccine-associated CD4 TCRs covered the entire spike protein, and the dominant responses fell in regions 160-218 and 743-854.

The intended sense of this specimen's time point label: about 28 days (+/-7) after the second vaccine dose. AZD1222 recipients with second doses at about 4 weeks or about 12 weeks were pooled, because spike-specific TCR depth and breadth did not differ between schedules. Vaccinee samples came from UK trials COV001 and COV002, including a single-blind randomized controlled phase 2/3 trial of AZD1222 (ChAdOx1 nCoV-19) in healthy adults. For TCRbeta chain sequencing, PBMC samples were collected from trial participants at day 0 and at day 28 after the second dose. Remarks on this clone: Its antigen specificity is not known. Base quality data are lacking; no much larger clone is found one base away.

The CDR3 regions of human TCRbeta chains were analyzed by immunosequencing. On the authors' methods: TCRs in the repertoires were compared against a reference library of SARS-CoV-2-specific TCRs that had been generated with the MIRA antigen-specificity platform. Breadth was defined as the fraction of unique TCRs that were SARS-CoV-2-associated. Depth was defined as the fraction of total T cells that were SARS-CoV-2-associated. Each spike-specific TCR was assigned to its reactive spike region and to a CD4 or CD8 class using the MIRA data. Log10-transformed breadth and depth values were compared by one-way ANOVA with Sidak's multiple comparisons tests. TCRdb mirrors the immuneACCESS table, restricted to in-frame sequences. Some clones are absent from its copies; in checked studies, under half trace to an unresolved V gene, and the reason for the others is unknown. V and J calls and clone size are as listed in that table; D and trimming were resolved from the DNA. The sample data list 150,000 to 180,000 clones, and over 90% of these were observed just once. About 1.6% of the sample rests with the top ten.

The receptor comes from an adult who received the AZD1222 COVID-19 vaccine. Specimen: peripheral blood, collected 28 days after the second AZD1222 dose.

The nucleotides read TGTGCCAGCAGCTTAGGACAGGCCCCTAATTCACCCCTCCACTTT. The resulting protein is CASSLGQAPNSPLHF. The chain was built from TRBV7-2 and TRBJ1-6, with TRBD1 as a weak D call on 6 bases. Including cysteine and phenylalanine, the CDR3 has 15 amino acids. Only the CDR3 region is kept as DNA, spanning 45 bases read in frame from base 1. Per the germline V gene, SGHTA is the CDR1 and FQGNSA is the CDR2. V drops 1 base and J drops 6 bases, leaving 10 bases in between.